The following is a T cell receptor beta chain sequence with its context. The antigen is unknown. The sample belongs to a study of cytomegalovirus exposure and HLA in healthy donors. Study conclusions and caveats: When a later analysis was performed, an Asian-associated ancestry cluster reportedly had fewer N-insertions than the roughly 730-donor mean.

Trimming cost V 3 bases and J 3 bases; bases outside gene matches: 4. The germline CDR1 and CDR2 sequences are MGHRA and YSYEKL. This CDR3 comprises 15 residues. Use of 60 Vbeta and 13 Jbeta primers characterized the PCR. The protocol was immunoSEQ multiplex PCR, while the TCRdb copy is restricted to in-frame clones and leaves out a portion. The sample includes 150,000 or so clones, about 80% of them seen just once. Regarding donors, all were healthy bone marrow donors. The chain carries TRBV4-1 and TRBJ1-1, with 10 nucleotides matching TRBD1. The sequenced material came from PBMCs. The TCR comes from a woman in her forties or fifties in good health and CMV-seropositive. The chain's CDR3 is CASSHYGTGDTEAFF. Here the CDR3 DNA reads TGCGCCAGCAGCCATTATGGGACAGGGGACACTGAAGCTTTCTTT.